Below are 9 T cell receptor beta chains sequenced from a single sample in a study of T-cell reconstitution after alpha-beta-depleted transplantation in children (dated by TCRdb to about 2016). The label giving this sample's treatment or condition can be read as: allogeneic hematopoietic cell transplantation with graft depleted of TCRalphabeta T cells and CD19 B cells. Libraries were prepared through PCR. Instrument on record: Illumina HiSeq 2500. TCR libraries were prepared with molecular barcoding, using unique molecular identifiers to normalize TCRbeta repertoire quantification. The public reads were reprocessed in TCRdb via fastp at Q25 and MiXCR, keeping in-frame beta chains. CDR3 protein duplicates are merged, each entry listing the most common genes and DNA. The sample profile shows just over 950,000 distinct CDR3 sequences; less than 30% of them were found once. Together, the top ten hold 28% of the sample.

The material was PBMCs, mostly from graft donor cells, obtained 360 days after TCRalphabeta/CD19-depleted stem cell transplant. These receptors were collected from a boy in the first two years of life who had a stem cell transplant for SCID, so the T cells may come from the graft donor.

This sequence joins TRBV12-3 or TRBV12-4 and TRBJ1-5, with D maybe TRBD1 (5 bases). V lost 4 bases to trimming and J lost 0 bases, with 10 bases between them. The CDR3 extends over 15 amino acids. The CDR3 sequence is CASSSGGSSNQPQHF. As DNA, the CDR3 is TGTGCCAGCAGTTCGGGGGGGAGTAGCAATCAGCCCCAGCATTTT.

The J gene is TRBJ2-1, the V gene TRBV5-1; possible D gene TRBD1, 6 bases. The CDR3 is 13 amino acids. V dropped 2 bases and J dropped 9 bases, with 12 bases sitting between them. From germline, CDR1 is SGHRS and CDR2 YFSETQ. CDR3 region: CASSLIQGVEQFF. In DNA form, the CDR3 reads TGCGCCAGCAGCTTAATACAGGGCGTTGAGCAGTTCTTC.

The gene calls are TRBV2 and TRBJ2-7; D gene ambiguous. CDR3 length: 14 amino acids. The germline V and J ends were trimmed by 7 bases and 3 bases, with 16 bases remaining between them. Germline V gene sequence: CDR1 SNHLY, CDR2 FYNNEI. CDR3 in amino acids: CASMVLDLDYEQYF. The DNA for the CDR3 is TGTGCCAGCATGGTTCTAGACCTAGACTACGAGCAGTACTTC.

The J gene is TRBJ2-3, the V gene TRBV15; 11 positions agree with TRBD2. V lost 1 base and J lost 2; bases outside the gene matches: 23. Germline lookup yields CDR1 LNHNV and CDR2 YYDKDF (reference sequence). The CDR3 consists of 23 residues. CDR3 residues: CATSRVRSSGGPRRTDFTDTQYF. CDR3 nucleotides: TGTGCCACCAGCAGAGTTAGGTCTAGCGGGGGGCCAAGGAGGACAGACTTCACAGATACGCAGTATTTT. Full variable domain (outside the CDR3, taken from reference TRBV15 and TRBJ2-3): DAMVIQNPRYQVTQFGKPVTLSCSQTLNHNVMYWYQQKSSQAPKLLFHYYDKDFNNEADTPDNFQSRRPNTSFCFLDIRSPGLGDTAMYLCATSRVRSSGGPRRTDFTDTQYFGPGTRLTVL.

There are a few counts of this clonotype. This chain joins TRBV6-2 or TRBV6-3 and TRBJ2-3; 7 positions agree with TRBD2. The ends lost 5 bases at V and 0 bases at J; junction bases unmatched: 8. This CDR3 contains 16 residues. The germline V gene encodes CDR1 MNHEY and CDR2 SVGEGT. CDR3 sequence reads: CASSRGRGVSTDTQYF. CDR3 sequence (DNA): TGTGCCAGCAGTCGGGGGAGGGGTGTCAGCACAGATACGCAGTATTTT.

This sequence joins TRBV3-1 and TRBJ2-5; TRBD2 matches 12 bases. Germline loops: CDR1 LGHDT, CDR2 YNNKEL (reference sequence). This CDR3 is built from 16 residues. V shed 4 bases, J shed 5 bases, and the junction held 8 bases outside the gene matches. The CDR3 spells CASSLYTSGGTETQYF. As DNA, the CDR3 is TGTGCCAGCAGCCTCTACACTAGCGGGGGGACGGAGACCCAGTACTTC.

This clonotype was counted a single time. CDR3 sequence: CASSLIRGGPQETQYF. The CDR3 DNA reads as TGTGCCAGCAGCTTAATCCGAGGGGGGCCCCAAGAGACCCAGTACTTC. The chain joins TRBV7-9 to TRBJ2-5; the D call may be TRBD1 or TRBD2 (6 bases each). The CDR3 is 16 residues long. Trimming removed 2 bases at V and 1 base at J, with 14 bases between. The germline V gene encodes CDR1 SEHNR and CDR2 FQNEAQ (reference sequence).

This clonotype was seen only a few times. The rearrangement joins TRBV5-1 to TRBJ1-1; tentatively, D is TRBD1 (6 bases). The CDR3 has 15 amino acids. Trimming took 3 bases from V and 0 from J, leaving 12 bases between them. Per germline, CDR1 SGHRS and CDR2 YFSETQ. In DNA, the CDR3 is TGCGCCAGCAGCTGGGGGGGGCCCCTGAACACTGAAGCTTTCTTT. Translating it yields CASSWGGPLNTEAFF.

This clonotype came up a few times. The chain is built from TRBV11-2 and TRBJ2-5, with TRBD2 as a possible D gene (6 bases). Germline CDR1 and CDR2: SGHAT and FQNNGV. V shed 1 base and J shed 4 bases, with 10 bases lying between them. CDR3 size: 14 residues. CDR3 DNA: TGTGCCAGCAGCTTAGTTTCCGGGGGAGAGACCCAGTACTTC. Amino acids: CASSLVSGGETQYF.